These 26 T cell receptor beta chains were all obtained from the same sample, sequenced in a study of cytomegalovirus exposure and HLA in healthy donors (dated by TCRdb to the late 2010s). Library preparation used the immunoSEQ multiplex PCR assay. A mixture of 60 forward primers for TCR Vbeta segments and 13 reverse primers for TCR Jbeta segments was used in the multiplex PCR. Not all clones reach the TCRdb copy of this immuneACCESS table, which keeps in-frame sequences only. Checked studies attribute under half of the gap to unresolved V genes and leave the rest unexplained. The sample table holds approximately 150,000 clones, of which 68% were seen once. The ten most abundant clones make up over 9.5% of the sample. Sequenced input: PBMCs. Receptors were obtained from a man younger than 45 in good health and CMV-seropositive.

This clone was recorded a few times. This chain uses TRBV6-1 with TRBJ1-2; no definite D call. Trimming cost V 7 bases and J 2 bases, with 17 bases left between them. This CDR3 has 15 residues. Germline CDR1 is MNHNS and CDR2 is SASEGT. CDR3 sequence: CASNPPRLPNYGYTF. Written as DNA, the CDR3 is TGTGCCAGCAACCCCCCGAGGTTGCCGAACTATGGCTACACCTTC.

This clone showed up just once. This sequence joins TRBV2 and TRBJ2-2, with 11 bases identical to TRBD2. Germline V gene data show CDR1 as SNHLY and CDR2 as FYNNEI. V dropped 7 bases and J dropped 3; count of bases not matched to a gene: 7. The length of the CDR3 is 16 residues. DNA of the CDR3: TGTGCCAGCACCGGTACTAGCGGGGGCCACACCGGGGAGCTGTTTTTT. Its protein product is CASTGTSGGHTGELFF.

CDR3 in DNA: TGTGCCAGTTCTGGGCCGACGATTACAACTAATGAAAAACTGTTTTTT. It yields the protein CASSGPTITTNEKLFF. The chain combines TRBV19 with TRBJ1-4; D call uncertain. Germline values: CDR1 LNHDA, CDR2 SQIVND (reference sequence). CDR3 length: 16 amino acids. The V gene lost 8 bases and the J gene lost 0 bases, with 16 bases spanning the gap.

CDR3: CASSLWGGTQYF. DNA for the CDR3: TGTGCCAGCAGTTTATGGGGGGGGACCCAGTACTTC. The chain joins TRBV27 to TRBJ2-5, with 7 positions matching TRBD2. V was clipped by 1 base and J by 7 bases; unmatched bases: 0. CDR1 MNHEY and CDR2 SMNVEV come from the germline V gene (reference sequence). CDR3 length: 12 residues.

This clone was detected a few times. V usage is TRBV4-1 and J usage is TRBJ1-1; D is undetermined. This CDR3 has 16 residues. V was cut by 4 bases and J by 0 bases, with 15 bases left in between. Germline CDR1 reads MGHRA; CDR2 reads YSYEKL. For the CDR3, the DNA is TGCGCCAGCAGCCCTTCCTCTGGTCTAATGAACACTGAAGCTTTCTTT. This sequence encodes CASSPSSGLMNTEAFF.

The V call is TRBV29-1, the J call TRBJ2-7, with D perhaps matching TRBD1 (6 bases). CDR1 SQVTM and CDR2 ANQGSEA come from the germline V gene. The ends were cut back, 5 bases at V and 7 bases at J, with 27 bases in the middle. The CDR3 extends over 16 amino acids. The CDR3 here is CSVSSSGDTLYGEQYF. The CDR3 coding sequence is TGCAGCGTTTCCTCCTCTGGGGACACGCTATACGGTGAGCAGTACTTC.

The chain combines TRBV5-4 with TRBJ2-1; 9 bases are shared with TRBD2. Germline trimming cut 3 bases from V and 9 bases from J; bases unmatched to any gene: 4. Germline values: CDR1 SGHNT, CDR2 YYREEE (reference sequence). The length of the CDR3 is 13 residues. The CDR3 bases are TGTGCCAGCAGCTACGGACTAGCGTTTGAGCAGTTCTTC. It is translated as CASSYGLAFEQFF.

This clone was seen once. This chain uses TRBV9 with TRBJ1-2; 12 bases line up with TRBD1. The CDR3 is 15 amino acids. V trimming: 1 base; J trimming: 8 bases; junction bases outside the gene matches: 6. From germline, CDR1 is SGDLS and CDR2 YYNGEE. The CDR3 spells CASSVTGQGARGYTF. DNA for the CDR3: TGTGCCAGCAGCGTAACGGGACAGGGGGCTCGGGGCTACACCTTC.

CDR3 residues: CASSAGQKETQYF. The CDR3, as DNA: TGCGCCAGCAGCGCGGGACAGAAAGAGACCCAGTACTTC. The chain is built from TRBV5-1 and TRBJ2-5; D is perhaps TRBD1 (7 bases). Germline assignment: CDR1 SGHRS and CDR2 YFSETQ. The CDR3 is made up of 13 amino acids. Trimming took 4 bases from V and 3 from J, leaving 10 bases between them.

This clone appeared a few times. CDR3 coding DNA: TGCGCCAGCAGCTTGGGTCGGACTGTGAACACTGAAGCTTTCTTT. Protein product: CASSLGRTVNTEAFF. The rearrangement links TRBV5-1 to TRBJ1-1; D is unclear. The germline CDR1 and CDR2 sequences are SGHRS and YFSETQ. Trimming left V 0 bases short and J 0 bases short, with 9 bases between. This CDR3 is built from 15 residues.

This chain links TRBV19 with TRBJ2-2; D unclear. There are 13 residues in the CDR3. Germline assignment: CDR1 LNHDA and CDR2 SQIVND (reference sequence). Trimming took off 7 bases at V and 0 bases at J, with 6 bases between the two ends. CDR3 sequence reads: CASTQTNTGELFF. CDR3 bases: TGTGCCAGTACTCAGACGAACACCGGGGAGCTGTTTTTT.

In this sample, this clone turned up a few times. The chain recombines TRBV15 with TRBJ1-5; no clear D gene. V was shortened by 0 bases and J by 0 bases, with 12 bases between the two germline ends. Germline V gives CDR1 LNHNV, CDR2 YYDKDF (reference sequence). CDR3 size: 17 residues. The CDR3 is CATSRDLGVHSNQPQHF. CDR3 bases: TGTGCCACCAGCAGAGATCTCGGGGTACATAGCAATCAGCCCCAGCATTTT. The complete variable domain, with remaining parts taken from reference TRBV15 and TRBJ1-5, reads DAMVIQNPRYQVTQFGKPVTLSCSQTLNHNVMYWYQQKSSQAPKLLFHYYDKDFNNEADTPDNFQSRRPNTSFCFLDIRSPGLGDTAMYLCATSRDLGVHSNQPQHFGDGTRLSIL.

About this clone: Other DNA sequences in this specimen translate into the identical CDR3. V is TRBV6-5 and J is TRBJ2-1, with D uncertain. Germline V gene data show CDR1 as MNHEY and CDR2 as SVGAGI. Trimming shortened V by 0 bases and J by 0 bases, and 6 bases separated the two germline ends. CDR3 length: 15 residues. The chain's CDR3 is CASSYSWSSYNEQFF. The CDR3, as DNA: TGTGCCAGCAGTTACTCGTGGAGCTCCTACAATGAGCAGTTCTTC.

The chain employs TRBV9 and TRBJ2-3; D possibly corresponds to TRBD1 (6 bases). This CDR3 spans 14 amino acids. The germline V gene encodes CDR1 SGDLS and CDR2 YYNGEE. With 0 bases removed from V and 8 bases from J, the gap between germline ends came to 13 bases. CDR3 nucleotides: TGTGCCAGCAGCGTAGAAGGGGGTGGCGGTACGCAGTATTTT. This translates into CASSVEGGGGTQYF.

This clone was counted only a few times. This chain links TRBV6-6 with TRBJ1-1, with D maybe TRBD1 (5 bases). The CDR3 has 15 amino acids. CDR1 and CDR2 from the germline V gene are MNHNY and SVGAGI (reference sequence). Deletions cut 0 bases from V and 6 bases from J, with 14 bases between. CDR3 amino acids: CASSYSTIGGSEAFF. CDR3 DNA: TGTGCCAGCAGTTACTCAACAATCGGGGGGTCTGAAGCTTTCTTT.

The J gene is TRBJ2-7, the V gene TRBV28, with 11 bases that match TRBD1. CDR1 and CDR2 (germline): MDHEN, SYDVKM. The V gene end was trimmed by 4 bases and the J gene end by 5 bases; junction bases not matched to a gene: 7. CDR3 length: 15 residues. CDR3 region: CASSSYGTGGHEQYF. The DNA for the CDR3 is TGTGCCAGCAGTTCTTATGGGACAGGGGGTCACGAGCAGTACTTC.

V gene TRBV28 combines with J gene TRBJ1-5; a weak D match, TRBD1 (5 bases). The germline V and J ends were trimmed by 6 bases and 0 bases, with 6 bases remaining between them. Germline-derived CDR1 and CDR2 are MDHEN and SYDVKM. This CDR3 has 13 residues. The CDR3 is CASSDSSNQPQHF. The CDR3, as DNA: TGTGCCAGCAGCGACAGTAGCAATCAGCCCCAGCATTTT.

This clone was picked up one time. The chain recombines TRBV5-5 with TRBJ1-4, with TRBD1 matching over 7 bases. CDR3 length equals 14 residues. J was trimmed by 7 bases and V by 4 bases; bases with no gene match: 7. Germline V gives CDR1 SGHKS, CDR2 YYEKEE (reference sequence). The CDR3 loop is CASSTGTVSEKLFF. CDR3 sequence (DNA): TGTGCCAGCAGCACCGGGACAGTTTCTGAAAAACTGTTTTTT.

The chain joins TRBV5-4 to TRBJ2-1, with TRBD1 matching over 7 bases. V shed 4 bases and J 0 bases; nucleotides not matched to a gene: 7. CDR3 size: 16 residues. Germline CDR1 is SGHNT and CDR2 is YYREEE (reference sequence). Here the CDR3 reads CASSDPGTASYNEQFF. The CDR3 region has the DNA TGTGCCAGCAGCGATCCCGGGACAGCCTCCTACAATGAGCAGTTCTTC.

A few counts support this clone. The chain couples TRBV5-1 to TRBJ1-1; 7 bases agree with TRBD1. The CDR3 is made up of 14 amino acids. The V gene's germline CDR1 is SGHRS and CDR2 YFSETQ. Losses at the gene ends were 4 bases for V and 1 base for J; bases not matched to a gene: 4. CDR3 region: CASSEGQENTEAFF. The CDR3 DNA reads TGCGCCAGCAGCGAAGGACAGGAGAACACTGAAGCTTTCTTT. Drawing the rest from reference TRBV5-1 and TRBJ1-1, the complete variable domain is KAGVTQTPRYLIKTRGQQVTLSCSPISGHRSVSWYQQTPGQGLQFLFEYFSETQRNKGNFPGRFSGRQFSNSRSEMNVSTLELGDSALYLCASSEGQENTEAFFGQGTRLTVV.

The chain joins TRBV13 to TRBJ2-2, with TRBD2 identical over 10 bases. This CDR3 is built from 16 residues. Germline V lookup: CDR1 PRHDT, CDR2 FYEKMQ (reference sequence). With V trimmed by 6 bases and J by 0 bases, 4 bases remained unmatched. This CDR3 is CASRRTSGTNTGELFF. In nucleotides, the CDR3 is TGTGCCAGCAGGCGGACTAGCGGCACGAACACCGGGGAGCTGTTTTTT.

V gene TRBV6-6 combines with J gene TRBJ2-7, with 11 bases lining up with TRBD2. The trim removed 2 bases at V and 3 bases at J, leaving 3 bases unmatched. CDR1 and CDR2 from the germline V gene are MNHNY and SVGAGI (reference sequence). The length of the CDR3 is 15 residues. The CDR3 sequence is CASSYVGTSGYEQYF. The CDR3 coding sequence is TGTGCCAGCAGTTACGTCGGGACTAGCGGCTACGAGCAGTACTTC.

CDR3 loop: CASSFMTTEAFF. The CDR3 DNA sequence: TGTGCCAGCAGCTTCATGACAACTGAAGCTTTCTTT. The rearrangement uses TRBV7-2 and TRBJ1-1; D is unresolved. The CDR3 is 12 residues long. The germline V gene encodes CDR1 SGHTA and CDR2 FQGNSA. V was clipped by 3 bases and J by 5 bases, with 7 bases between them.

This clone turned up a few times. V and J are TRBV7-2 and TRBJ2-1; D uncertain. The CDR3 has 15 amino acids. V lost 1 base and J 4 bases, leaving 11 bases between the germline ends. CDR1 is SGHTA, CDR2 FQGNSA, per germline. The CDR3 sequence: CASSLGGVWYNEQFF. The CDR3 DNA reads TGTGCCAGCAGCTTAGGCGGTGTATGGTACAATGAGCAGTTCTTC.

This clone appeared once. The CDR3 loop reads CASSLSFSGEQYF. The DNA of the CDR3 is TGTGCCAGCAGTTTATCTTTCTCGGGGGAGCAGTACTTC. The rearrangement links TRBV27 to TRBJ2-7; maybe TRBD2 (5 bases). The germline CDR1 and CDR2 sequences are MNHEY and SMNVEV (reference sequence). V lost 0 bases and J lost 7, with 10 bases in between. The CDR3 totals 13 residues.

The CDR3 loop is CASSTQGSGELFF. DNA for the CDR3: TGTGCCAGCAGTACCCAGGGTTCCGGGGAGCTGTTTTTT. The chain is built from TRBV6-4 and TRBJ2-2; a weak D match, TRBD1 (5 bases). The CDR3 extends over 13 amino acids. CDR1 and CDR2 (germline): MRHNA, SNTAGT. V lost 5 bases to trimming and J lost 6 bases, with 10 bases between them.